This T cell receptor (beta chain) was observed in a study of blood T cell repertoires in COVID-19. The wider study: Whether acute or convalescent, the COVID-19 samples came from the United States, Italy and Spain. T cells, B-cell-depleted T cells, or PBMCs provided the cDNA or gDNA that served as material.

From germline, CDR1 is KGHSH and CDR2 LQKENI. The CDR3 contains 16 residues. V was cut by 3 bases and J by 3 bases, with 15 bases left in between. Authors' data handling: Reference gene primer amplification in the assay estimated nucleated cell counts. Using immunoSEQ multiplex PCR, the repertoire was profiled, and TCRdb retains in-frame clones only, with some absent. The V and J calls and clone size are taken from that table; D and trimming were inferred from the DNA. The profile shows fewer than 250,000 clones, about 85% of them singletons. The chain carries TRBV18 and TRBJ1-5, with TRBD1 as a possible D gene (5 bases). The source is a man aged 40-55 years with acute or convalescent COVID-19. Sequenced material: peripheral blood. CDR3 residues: CASSPASGGNNQPQHF. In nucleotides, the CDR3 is TGTGCCAGCTCACCCGCATCCGGGGGGAACAATCAGCCCCAGCATTTT.